This T cell receptor (beta chain) was recorded in a study of blood T cell repertoires in COVID-19. Assay used: immunoSEQ multiplex PCR; TCRdb lists only in-frame clones, some missing. The data show fewer than 200,000 clones, around 82% seen once. Participants' reported clinical history set cohort assignment. From germline, CDR1 is MDHEN and CDR2 SYDVKM. V was shortened by 3 bases and J by 7 bases, with 12 bases between the two germline ends. The CDR3 totals 13 residues. The J gene is TRBJ1-2, the V gene TRBV28, with a weak D call TRBD1 (6 bases). Sample: PBMCs or T cells enriched from blood (not recorded which). The origin of this receptor is a woman aged 55-70 years with acute COVID-19. CDR3 nucleotide sequence: TGTGCCAGCAGTTTTCAGGGGAAGGGTGGCTACACCTTC. This codes for CASSFQGKGGYTF.